Presented here are 19 T cell receptor beta chains from one specimen sequenced in a study of blood T cells in healthy people across ages. Alongside a J-beta primer mix, a sample-barcoded 5' primer served in a second PCR lasting about 7 to 12 cycles. TCRdb reanalysed the 5' RACE reads using MiXCR and keeps one entry per CDR3 protein. The table lists roughly 500,000 distinct CDR3 sequences, roughly a quarter of them singletons. Sequenced input: blood. These receptors came from a woman in her 70s in good health.

This clonotype was seen a few times. The V gene is TRBV9, the J gene TRBJ1-2; D gene ambiguous. The CDR3 runs to 13 residues. CDR1 is SGDLS, CDR2 YYNGEE, per germline. Trimming took off 7 bases at V and 4 bases at J, with 14 bases between the two ends. Written as DNA, the CDR3 is TGTGCCAGCCAACCGGGCGGATCCTATGGCTACACCTTC. This translates into CASQPGGSYGYTF.

V gene TRBV20-1 combines with J gene TRBJ2-4; 15 positions match TRBD2. The CDR3 is 14 amino acids. Germline CDR1 and CDR2: DFQATT and SNEGSKA (reference sequence). V gave up 5 bases and J gave up 8 bases; unmatched junction bases: 4. CDR3 DNA sequence: TGCAGTGCTTGGACTAGCGGGGGGGTTGACATTCAGTACTTC. Translating gives CSAWTSGGVDIQYF.

V and J are TRBV7-9 and TRBJ1-5; D is unclear. Trimming removed 5 bases at V and 5 bases at J, with 16 bases between. Germline CDR1 and CDR2: SEHNR and FQNEAQ (reference sequence). This CDR3 comprises 15 residues. The CDR3 spells CASSQDVDGYQPQHF. The CDR3 region has the DNA TGTGCCAGCAGCCAGGATGTGGACGGGTATCAGCCCCAGCATTTT.

This clonotype has just a few counts. This chain uses TRBV6-2 or TRBV6-3 with TRBJ2-1; D may match TRBD1 or TRBD2 (5 bases each). The germline V and J ends were trimmed by 5 bases and 7 bases, with 24 bases remaining between them. Per the germline V gene, CDR1 is MNHEY and CDR2 is SVGEGT. This CDR3 is built from 17 residues. The CDR3 DNA is TGTGCCAGCAGTAGAAGTCCGGGACCGACAAAACGGAATGAGCAGTTCTTC. The encoded protein is CASSRSPGPTKRNEQFF.

This clonotype was counted only a few times. The V and J genes are TRBV12-3 or TRBV12-4 and TRBJ2-7; 9 bases are shared with TRBD1. The CDR3 contains 15 residues. Trimming removed 3 bases from V and 2 bases from J; junction bases left unmatched: 5. The CDR3: CASSFPGQGPYEQYF. CDR3 in DNA: TGTGCCAGCAGTTTTCCGGGACAGGGTCCCTACGAGCAGTACTTC.

The rearrangement joins TRBV5-1 to TRBJ2-1, with D possibly being TRBD1 or TRBD2 (5 bases each). V was clipped by 4 bases and J by 7 bases, with 15 bases between them. This CDR3 is built from 14 residues. Germline V gives CDR1 SGHRS, CDR2 YFSETQ. CDR3 nucleotides: TGCGCCAGCAGCCATACGGGACCCACAAATGAGCAGTTCTTC. Its translation: CASSHTGPTNEQFF.

V and J are TRBV7-2 and TRBJ2-5; the D call may be TRBD1 or TRBD2 (6 bases each). This CDR3 comprises 14 residues. Trimming stripped 1 base from V and 5 bases from J, with 11 bases between. CDR1 SGHTA and CDR2 FQGNSA come from the germline V gene. DNA for the CDR3: TGTGCCAGCAGCTTAGGGGGGGCTGTGGAGACCCAGTACTTC. This translates into CASSLGGAVETQYF.

The table lists this clonotype with many counts. The chain recombines TRBV7-2 with TRBJ2-2, with TRBD2 matching 8 bases. V lost 5 bases, J lost 6 bases, and 11 bases stayed unmatched. The CDR3 has 16 amino acids. Germline values: CDR1 SGHTA, CDR2 FQGNSA. The CDR3: CASSLWASGYPGELFF. The CDR3 coding sequence is TGTGCCAGCAGCCTTTGGGCTAGCGGGTATCCCGGGGAGCTGTTTTTT.

The gene calls are TRBV12-5 and TRBJ2-5, with 7 bases fitting TRBD2. The junction had 1 base not matched to a gene; V was cut back by 5 bases and J by 1 base. Germline assignment: CDR1 LGHNT and CDR2 FRNRAP. The CDR3 contains 13 residues. The CDR3 spells CASGTSAQETQYF. The CDR3 nucleotides are TGTGCTAGTGGTACTAGCGCCCAAGAGACCCAGTACTTC.

This clonotype came up a few times. Without the conserved terminal phenylalanine or tryptophan, this CDR3 likely stems from a read error. The gene calls are TRBV7-2 and TRBJ2-5, with 11 bases aligning to TRBD2. This CDR3 comprises 16 residues. Per germline, CDR1 SGHTA and CDR2 FQGNSA. The V and J ends lost 5 bases and 4 bases, in that order; junction bases with no gene match: 9. The CDR3 DNA is TGTGCCAGCAGCAGAGCGACGACTAGCGGGGCAGAGACCCAGTACCTC. Residues: CASSRATTSGAETQYL.

The rearrangement uses TRBV5-1 and TRBJ2-4; tentatively, D is TRBD2 (6 bases). With 0 bases removed from V and 2 bases from J, the gap between germline ends came to 12 bases. The CDR3 has 16 residues. Germline loops: CDR1 SGHRS, CDR2 YFSETQ. The DNA of the CDR3 is TGCGCCAGCAGCTTGGGACGGGGGACCACCAAAAACATTCAGTACTTC. Translated, it gives CASSLGRGTTKNIQYF.

In DNA form, the CDR3 reads TGTGCCAGCAGCTTTATGGGGACGGGGCAGTACTTC. This sequence encodes CASSFMGTGQYF. The chain employs TRBV7-2 and TRBJ2-7; the D call may be TRBD1 or TRBD2 (5 bases each). The CDR3 covers 12 residues. The germline V and J ends were trimmed by 3 bases and 9 bases, with 12 bases remaining between them. The V gene's germline CDR1 is SGHTA and CDR2 FQGNSA. The variable domain in full, with the rest retrieved from reference TRBV7-2 and TRBJ2-7, is GAGVSQSPSNKVTEKGKDVELRCDPISGHTALYWYRQSLGQGLEFLIYFQGNSAPDKSGLPSDRFSAERTGGSVSTLTIQRTQQEDSAVYLCASSFMGTGQYFGPGTRLTVT.

This clonotype was observed a handful of times. The J gene is TRBJ2-3, the V gene TRBV21-1; TRBD2, the table's D call, lacks a check against the DNA. TRBV21-1 constitutes a pseudogene. The CDR3 is made up of 12 amino acids. CDR3 region: CAGTHHTDTQYF. Here the CDR3 DNA reads TGTGCCGGGACTCATCACACGGATACGCAGTATTTT.

In this sample, this clonotype turned up a few times. The chain links TRBV27 to TRBJ1-2; weak D call: TRBD1 (6 bases). CDR3 length: 14 residues. The germline V and J ends were trimmed by 4 bases and 6 bases, with 15 bases remaining between them. Germline-derived CDR1 and CDR2 are MNHEY and SMNVEV (reference sequence). The CDR3 nucleotides are TGTGCCAGCAGTTGGTCACAGGGAAGGGATGGCTACACCTTC. Encoded protein: CASSWSQGRDGYTF.

The CDR3, as DNA: TGTGCCAGCAGCGGCGGGCTAGAAGCGATTGAGCAGTTCTTC. This encodes CASSGGLEAIEQFF. The V gene is TRBV7-2, the J gene TRBJ2-1, with D possibly being TRBD2 (5 bases). Trimming removed 5 bases from V and 9 bases from J, with 17 bases in between. This CDR3 spans 14 amino acids. From germline, CDR1 is SGHTA and CDR2 FQGNSA.

The rearrangement links TRBV7-9 to TRBJ1-2; the D gene is possibly TRBD1 (6 bases). The V end was cut by 1 base, the J end by 1 base, with 16 bases between. This CDR3 comprises 17 residues. Germline V gene data show CDR1 as SEHNR and CDR2 as FQNEAQ (reference sequence). The CDR3 DNA reads as TGTGCCAGCAGCTTAGAGGGGGGCCGTTTGGATAACTATGGCTACACCTTC. This gives the protein CASSLEGGRLDNYGYTF.

This clonotype was counted between two and nine times. The chain joins TRBV12-3 or TRBV12-4 to TRBJ1-4; D is uncertain. CDR3 size: 14 residues. V shed 4 bases and J shed 7 bases, with 13 bases lying between them. The CDR3 nucleotides are TGTGCCAGCAGTTCGCATCCCGAACGTGAAAAACTGTTTTTT. Encoded protein: CASSSHPEREKLFF.

The V call is TRBV7-2, the J call TRBJ2-5; maybe TRBD2 (6 bases). From germline, CDR1 is SGHTA and CDR2 FQGNSA. This CDR3 is 14 amino acids long. The V end lost 7 bases, the J end lost 2 bases, and 14 bases lay between the germline ends. CDR3 coding DNA: TGTGCCAGCATCCGGGAGACAGCTCAAGAGACCCAGTACTTC. Its protein is CASIRETAQETQYF.

The chain carries TRBV9 and TRBJ1-1, with unresolved D. The germline V and J ends were trimmed by 1 base and 4 bases, with 11 bases remaining between them. CDR3 length: 14 residues. CDR1 SGDLS and CDR2 YYNGEE come from the germline V gene. CDR3 protein: CASSVSSLGTEAFF. CDR3 coding DNA: TGTGCCAGCAGCGTAAGCAGTTTGGGCACTGAAGCTTTCTTT. The variable domain in full, completed from reference TRBV9 and TRBJ1-1, reads DSGVTQTPKHLITATGQRVTLRCSPRSGDLSVYWYQQSLDQGLQFLIQYYNGEERAKGNILERFSAQQFPDLHSELNLSSLELGDSALYFCASSVSSLGTEAFFGQGTRLTVV.